This T cell receptor beta chain was captured in a study of CD8+ T cells in alopecia areata. Regarding the study as a whole: Just one nonresponder means the tie between baseline CD8+ expansion and response stays uncertain.

Concerning this clone: Antigen unknown.

RNA extraction and reverse transcription yielded cDNA as sequencing template. Sequencing was performed with immunoSEQ multiplex PCR; in TCRdb, only in-frame clones are kept and a portion is missing. Among 200,000 or so clones listed, about 62% were seen once. The length of the CDR3 is 14 residues. The germline V and J ends were trimmed by 6 bases and 1 base, with 12 bases remaining between them. Treatment in this sample: oral pan-JAK inhibitor, 5-10 mg twice daily. This sequence originates from a human donor with alopecia areata. The gene calls are TRBV23-1 and TRBJ1-1; D may be TRBD1 (6 bases). TRBV23-1 has ORF status, its function being uncertain. The source was CD4+ T cells sorted from blood, collected at week 24, from a patient treated with tofacitinib. In nucleotides, the CDR3 is TGCGCCAGCAGAATACAGGGATGGAACACTGAAGCTTTCTTT. Its translation is CASRIQGWNTEAFF.